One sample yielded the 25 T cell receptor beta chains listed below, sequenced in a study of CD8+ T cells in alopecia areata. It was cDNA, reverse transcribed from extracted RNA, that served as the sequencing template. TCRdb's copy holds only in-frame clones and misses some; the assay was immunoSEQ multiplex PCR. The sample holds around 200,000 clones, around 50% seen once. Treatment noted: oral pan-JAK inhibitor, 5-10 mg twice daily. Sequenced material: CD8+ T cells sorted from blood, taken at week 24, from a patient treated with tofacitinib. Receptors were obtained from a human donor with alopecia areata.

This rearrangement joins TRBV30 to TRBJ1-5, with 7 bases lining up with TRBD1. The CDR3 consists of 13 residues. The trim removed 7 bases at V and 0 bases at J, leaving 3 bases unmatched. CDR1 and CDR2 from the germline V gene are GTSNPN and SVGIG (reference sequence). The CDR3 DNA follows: TGTGCCTTTTCAGGGGGTAGCAATCAGCCCCAGCATTTT. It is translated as CAFSGGSNQPQHF.

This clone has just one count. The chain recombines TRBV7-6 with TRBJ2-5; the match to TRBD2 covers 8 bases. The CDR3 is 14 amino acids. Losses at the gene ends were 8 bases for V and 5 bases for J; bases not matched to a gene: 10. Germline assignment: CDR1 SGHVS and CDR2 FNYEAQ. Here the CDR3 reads CASGAGALGETQYF. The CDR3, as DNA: TGTGCCAGCGGAGCGGGGGCCCTCGGGGAGACCCAGTACTTC.

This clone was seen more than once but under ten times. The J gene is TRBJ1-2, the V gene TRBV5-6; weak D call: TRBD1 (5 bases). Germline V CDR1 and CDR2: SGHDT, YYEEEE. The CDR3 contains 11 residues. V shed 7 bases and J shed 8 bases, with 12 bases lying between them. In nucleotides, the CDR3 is TGTGCCAGCGGCAAGGGGTTCGGCTACACCTTC. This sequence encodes CASGKGFGYTF.

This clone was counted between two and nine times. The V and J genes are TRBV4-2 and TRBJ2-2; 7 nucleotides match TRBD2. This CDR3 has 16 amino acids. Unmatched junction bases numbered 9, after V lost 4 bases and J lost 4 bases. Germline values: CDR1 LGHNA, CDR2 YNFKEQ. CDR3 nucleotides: TGTGCCAGCAGCCGGGGGGGAAGCGAAGGCACCGGGGAGCTGTTTTTT. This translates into CASSRGGSEGTGELFF.

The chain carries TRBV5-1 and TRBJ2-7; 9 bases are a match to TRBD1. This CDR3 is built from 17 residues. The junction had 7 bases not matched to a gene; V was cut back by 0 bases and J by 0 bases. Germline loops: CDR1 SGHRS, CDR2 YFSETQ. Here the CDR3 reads CASSLAFRQGGSYEQYF. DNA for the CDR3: TGCGCCAGCAGCTTGGCCTTTCGACAGGGGGGCTCCTACGAGCAGTACTTC.

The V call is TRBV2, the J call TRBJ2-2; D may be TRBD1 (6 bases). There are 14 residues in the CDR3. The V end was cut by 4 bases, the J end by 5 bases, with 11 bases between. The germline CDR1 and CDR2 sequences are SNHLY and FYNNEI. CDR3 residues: CASSVARGTGELFF. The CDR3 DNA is TGTGCCAGCAGTGTAGCCAGGGGTACCGGGGAGCTGTTTTTT.

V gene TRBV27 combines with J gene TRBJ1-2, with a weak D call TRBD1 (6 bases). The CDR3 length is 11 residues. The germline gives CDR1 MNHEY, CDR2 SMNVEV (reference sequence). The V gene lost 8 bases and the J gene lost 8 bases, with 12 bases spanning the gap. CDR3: CASWGAGGYTF. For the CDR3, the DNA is TGTGCCAGCTGGGGGGCTGGCGGCTACACCTTC.

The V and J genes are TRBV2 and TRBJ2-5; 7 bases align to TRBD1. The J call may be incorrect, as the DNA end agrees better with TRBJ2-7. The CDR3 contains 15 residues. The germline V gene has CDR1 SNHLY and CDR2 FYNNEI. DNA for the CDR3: TGTGCCAGCACTAACAGGGGCTCCGCCTCCTACGAGCAGTACTTC. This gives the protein CASTNRGSASYEQYF.

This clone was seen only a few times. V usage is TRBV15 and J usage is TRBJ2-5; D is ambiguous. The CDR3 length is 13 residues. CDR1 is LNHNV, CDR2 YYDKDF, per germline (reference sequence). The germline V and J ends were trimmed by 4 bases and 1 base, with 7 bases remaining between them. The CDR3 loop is CATSTGPQETQYF. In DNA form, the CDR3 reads TGTGCCACCAGCACAGGACCCCAAGAGACCCAGTACTTC.

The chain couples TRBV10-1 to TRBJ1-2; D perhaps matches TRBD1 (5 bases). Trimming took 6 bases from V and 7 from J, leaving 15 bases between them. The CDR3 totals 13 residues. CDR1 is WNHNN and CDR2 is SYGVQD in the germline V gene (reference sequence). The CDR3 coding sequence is TGCGCCAGCAGCCGAGGACGGGGCGGTGGCTACACCTTC. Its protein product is CASSRGRGGGYTF.

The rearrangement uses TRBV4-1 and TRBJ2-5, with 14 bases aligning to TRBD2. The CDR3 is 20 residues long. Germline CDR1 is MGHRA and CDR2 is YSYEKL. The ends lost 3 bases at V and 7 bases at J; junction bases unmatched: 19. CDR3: CASSHLGLAGGPTPRGTQYF. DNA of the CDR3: TGCGCCAGCAGCCACCTCGGACTAGCGGGGGGCCCCACCCCAAGGGGGACCCAGTACTTC.

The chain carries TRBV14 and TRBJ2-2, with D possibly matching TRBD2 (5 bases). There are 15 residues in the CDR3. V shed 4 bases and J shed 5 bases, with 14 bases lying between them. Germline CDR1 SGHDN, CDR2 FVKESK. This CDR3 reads CASSLPGSGTGELFF. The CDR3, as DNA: TGTGCCAGCAGCCTACCGGGGTCGGGAACCGGGGAGCTGTTTTTT.

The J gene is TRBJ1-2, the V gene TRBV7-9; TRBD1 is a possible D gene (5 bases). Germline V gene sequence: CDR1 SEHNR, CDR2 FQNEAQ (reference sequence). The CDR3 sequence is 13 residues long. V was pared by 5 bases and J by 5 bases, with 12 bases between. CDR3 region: CASSPGHQYGYTF. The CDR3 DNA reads TGTGCCAGCAGCCCAGGACACCAATATGGCTACACCTTC.

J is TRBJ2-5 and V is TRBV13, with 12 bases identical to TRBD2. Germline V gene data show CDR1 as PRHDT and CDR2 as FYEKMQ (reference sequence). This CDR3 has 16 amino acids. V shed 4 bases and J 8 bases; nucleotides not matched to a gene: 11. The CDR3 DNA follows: TGTGCCAGCAGCTCTAGCGGGGGGGCCTCGATCGGCACCCAGTACTTC. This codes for CASSSSGGASIGTQYF. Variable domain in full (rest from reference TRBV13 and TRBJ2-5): AAGVIQSPRHLIKEKRETATLKCYPIPRHDTVYWYQQGPGQDPQFLISFYEKMQSDKGSIPDRFSAQQFSDYHSELNMSSLELGDSALYFCASSSSGGASIGTQYFGPGTRLLVL.

Written as DNA, the CDR3 is TGTGCCAGCAGCGGGACAGCCCATGGCTACACCTTC. This encodes CASSGTAHGYTF. The chain uses TRBV2 and TRBJ1-2; 7 nucleotides agree with TRBD1. CDR1 and CDR2 from the germline V gene are SNHLY and FYNNEI. This CDR3 region has 12 residues. Unmatched junction bases numbered 4, after V lost 6 bases and J lost 6 bases.

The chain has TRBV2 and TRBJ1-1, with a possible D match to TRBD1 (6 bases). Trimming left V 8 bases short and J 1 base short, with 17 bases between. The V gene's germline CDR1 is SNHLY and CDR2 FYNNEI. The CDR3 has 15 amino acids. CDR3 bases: TGTGCCAGCGGGGGGCCCCAGGCAAAGAACACTGAAGCTTTCTTT. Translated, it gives CASGGPQAKNTEAFF.

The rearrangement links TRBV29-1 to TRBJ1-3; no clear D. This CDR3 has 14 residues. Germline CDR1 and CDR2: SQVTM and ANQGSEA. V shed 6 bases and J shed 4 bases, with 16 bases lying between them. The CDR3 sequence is CSVIRASGGNTIYF. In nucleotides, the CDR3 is TGCAGCGTCATTCGCGCCAGTGGGGGAAACACCATATATTTT.

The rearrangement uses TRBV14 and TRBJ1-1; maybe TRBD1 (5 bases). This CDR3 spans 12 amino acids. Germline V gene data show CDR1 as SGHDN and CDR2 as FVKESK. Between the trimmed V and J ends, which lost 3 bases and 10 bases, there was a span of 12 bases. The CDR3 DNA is TGTGCCAGCAGCCAGGGGACGATGGGAGCTTTCTTT. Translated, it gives CASSQGTMGAFF.

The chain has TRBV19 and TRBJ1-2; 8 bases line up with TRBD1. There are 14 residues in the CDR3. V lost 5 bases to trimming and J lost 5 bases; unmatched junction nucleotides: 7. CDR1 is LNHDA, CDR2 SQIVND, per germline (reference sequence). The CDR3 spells CASSPAGTGYGYTF. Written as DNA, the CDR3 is TGTGCCAGTAGTCCAGCCGGGACAGGATATGGCTACACCTTC.

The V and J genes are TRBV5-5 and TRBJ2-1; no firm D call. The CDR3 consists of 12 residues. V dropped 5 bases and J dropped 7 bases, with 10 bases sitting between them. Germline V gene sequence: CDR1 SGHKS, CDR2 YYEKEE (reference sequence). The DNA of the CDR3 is TGTGCCAGCAGTTCCTCGAGGAATGAGCAGTTCTTC. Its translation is CASSSSRNEQFF.

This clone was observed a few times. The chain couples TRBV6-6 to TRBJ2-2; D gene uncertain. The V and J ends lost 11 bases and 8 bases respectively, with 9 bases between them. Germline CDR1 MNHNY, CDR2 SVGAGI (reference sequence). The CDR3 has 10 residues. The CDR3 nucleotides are TGTGCCGCTTGGTCGGGGGAGCTGTTTTTT. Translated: CAAWSGELFF.

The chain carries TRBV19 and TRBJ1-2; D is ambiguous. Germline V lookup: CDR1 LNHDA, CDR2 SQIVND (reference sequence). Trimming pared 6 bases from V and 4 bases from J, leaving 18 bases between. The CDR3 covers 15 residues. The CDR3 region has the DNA TGTGCCAGTAGCATATACGGCCCAGTAGGCTATGGCTACACCTTC. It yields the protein CASSIYGPVGYGYTF.

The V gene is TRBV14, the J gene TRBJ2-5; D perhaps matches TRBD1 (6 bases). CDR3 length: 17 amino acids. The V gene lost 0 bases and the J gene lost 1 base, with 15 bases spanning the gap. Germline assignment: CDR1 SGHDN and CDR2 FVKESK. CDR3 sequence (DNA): TGTGCCAGCAGCCAAGATGGATACAGGGCATCCCAAGAGACCCAGTACTTC. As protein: CASSQDGYRASQETQYF.

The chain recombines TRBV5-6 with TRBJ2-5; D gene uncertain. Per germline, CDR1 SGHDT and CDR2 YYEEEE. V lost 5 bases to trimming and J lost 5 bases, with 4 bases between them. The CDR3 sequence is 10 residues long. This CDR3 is CASRGETQYF. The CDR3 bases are TGTGCCAGCAGAGGGGAGACCCAGTACTTC.

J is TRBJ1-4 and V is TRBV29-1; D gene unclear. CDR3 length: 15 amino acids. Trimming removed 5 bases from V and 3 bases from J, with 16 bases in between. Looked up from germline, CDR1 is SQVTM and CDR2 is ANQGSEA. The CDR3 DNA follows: TGCAGCGTTCGCGACCCAGGCACTCCTAATGAAAAACTGTTTTTT. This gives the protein CSVRDPGTPNEKLFF.